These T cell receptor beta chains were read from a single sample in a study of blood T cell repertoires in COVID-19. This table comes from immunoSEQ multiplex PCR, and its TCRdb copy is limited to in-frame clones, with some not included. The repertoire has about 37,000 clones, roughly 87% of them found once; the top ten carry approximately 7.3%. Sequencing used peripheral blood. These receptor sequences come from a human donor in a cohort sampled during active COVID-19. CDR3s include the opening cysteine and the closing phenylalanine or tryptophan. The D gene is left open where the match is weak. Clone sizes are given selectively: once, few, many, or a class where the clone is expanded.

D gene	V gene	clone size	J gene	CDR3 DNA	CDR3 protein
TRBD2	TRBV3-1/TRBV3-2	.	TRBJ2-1	TGTGCCAGCAGCCCGAGGCTAGCGGGGGGGCTCAGCTTAAGGGATGAGCAGTTCTTC	CASSPRLAGGLSLRDEQFF
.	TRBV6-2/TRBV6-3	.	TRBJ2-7	TGTGCCAGCAGTTACAAGGGTAGGGGCTCCTACGAGCAGTACTTC	CASSYKGRGSYEQYF
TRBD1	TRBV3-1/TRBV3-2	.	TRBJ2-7	TGTGCCAGCAGCCAAGGGTCGACAGGGTACTACGAGCAGTACTTC	CASSQGSTGYYEQYF
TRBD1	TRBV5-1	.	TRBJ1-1	TGCGCCAGCAGGGTAGGACAGGGGGCGGACACTGAAGCTTTCTTT	CASRVGQGADTEAFF
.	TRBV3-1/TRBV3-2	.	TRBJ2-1	TGTGCCAGCAGCCAAGATCACTATTACAATGAGCAGTTCTTC	CASSQDHYYNEQFF
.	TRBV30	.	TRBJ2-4	TGTGCCTGGGGACTAGCCAAAAACATTCAGTACTTC	CAWGLAKNIQYF
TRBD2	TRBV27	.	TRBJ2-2	TGTGCCAGCAGTTTACGGGTAGCGGGAGGATCCGGGGAGCTGTTTTTT	CASSLRVAGGSGELFF
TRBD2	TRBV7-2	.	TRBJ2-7	TGTGCCAGCAGCTTTGGCGGGAGGACCGAGCAGTACTTC	CASSFGGRTEQYF
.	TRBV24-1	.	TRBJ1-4	TGTGCCACCAGTGCCCGTAGAAAGGAAAAACTGTTTTTT	CATSARRKEKLFF
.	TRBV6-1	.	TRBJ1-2	TGTGCCAGCAGTGACCAGGGCAGGACGGACTATGGCTACACCTTC	CASSDQGRTDYGYTF
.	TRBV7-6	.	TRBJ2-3	TGTGCCAGCAGCTTAGAGGGGTTGATTCAGTATTTT	CASSLEGLIQYF
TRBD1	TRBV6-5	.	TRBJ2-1	TGTGCCAGCAGTTTACAGGGGCCGGATGAGCAGTTCTTC	CASSLQGPDEQFF
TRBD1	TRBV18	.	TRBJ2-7	TGTGCCAGCTCACCCACGACAGGGGGCATCTCCTACGAGCAGTACTTC	CASSPTTGGISYEQYF
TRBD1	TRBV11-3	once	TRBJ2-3	TGTGCCAGCAGCCCCCAGGGGGGCACAGATACGCAGTATTTT	CASSPQGGTDTQYF
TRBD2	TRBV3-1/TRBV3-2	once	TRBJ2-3	TGTGCCAGCAGCCAAGACAATTTGAGACTAGCAGGAACAGATACGCAGTATTTT	CASSQDNLRLAGTDTQYF
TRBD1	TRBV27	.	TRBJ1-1	TGTGCCAGCAGTAGACGGACAGGGGCGGTGGTTACGAACACTGAAGCTTTCTTT	CASSRRTGAVVTNTEAFF
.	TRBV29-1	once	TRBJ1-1	TGCAGCGTCCTCCGACAGCAGATGAACACTGAAGCTTTCTTT	CSVLRQQMNTEAFF
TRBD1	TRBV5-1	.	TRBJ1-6	TGCGCCAGCTCCGGGACAGGGTCCTATAATTCACCCCTCCACTTT	CASSGTGSYNSPLHF
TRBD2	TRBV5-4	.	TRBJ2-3	TGTGCCAGCAGTGGACTAGCGGGTGGGGCCACAGATACGCAGTATTTT	CASSGLAGGATDTQYF
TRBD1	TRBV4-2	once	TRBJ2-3	TGTGCCAGCAGCCATGATAGGACAGGGGAGGATACGCAGTATTTT	CASSHDRTGEDTQYF
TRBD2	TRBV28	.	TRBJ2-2	TGTGCCAGCAGCCTTCGCGGGGGAGGGACGAACACCGGGGAGCTGTTTTTT	CASSLRGGGTNTGELFF
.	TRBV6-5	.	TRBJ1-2	TGTGCCAGCAGTCCGACAGTTTTCTATGGCTACACCTTC	CASSPTVFYGYTF